This T cell receptor beta chain was sequenced for a study of T cell responses to AZD1222 COVID-19 vaccine. Study-wide results and caveats: Of the AZD1222 recipients, only 5 or 6 were seropositive at baseline. The study reported that nearly half of spike-specific TCRs target unmutated variant regions. Possibly, clonal diversity was underestimated; donors were largely white British and included more females.

Concerning this clone: Its antigen is unidentified.

The CDR3 totals 13 residues. Trimming removed 1 base from V and 6 bases from J, with 9 bases in between. The V gene's germline CDR1 is KGHDR and CDR2 SFDVKD. Libraries were prepared by immunoSEQ multiplex PCR; TCRdb keeps only in-frame clonotypes and omits some of them. The sample holds approximately 79,000 clones, over 70% seen once. V gene TRBV24-1 combines with J gene TRBJ2-7; D perhaps matches TRBD1 (6 bases). This clonotype was obtained from an adult in good health. The sequences come from peripheral blood, collected on day 0 of AZD1222 vaccination. CDR3 nucleotide sequence: TGTGCCACCAGTGATTTCAGGGGTTCCGAGCAGTACTTC. Its protein product is CATSDFRGSEQYF.